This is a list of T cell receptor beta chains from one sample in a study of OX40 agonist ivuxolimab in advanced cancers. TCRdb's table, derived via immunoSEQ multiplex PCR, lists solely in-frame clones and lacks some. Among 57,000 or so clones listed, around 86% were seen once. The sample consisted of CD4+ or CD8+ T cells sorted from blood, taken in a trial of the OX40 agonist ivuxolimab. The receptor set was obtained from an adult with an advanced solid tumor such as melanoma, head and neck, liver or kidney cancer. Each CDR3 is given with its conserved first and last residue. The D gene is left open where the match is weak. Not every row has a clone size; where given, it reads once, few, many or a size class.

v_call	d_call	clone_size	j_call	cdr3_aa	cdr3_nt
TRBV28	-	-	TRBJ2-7	CASSFYAGEYGEQYF	TGTGCCAGCAGTTTTTATGCAGGGGAGTATGGGGAGCAGTACTTC
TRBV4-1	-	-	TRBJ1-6	CASSQEGVLEPNSPLHF	TGCGCCAGCAGCCAAGAAGGGGTCTTGGAACCCAATTCACCCCTCCACTTT
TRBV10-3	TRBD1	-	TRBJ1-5	CAISAGGVEGQPQHF	TGTGCCATCAGTGCAGGGGGCGTGGAAGGTCAGCCCCAGCATTTT
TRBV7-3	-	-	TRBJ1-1	CASSKSRDTEAFF	TGTGCCAGCAGCAAAAGTCGGGACACTGAAGCTTTCTTT
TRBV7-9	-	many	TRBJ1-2	CASSLSFTRYGYTF	TGTGCCAGCAGCTTATCTTTCACACGCTATGGCTACACCTTC
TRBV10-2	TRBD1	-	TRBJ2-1	CAIEPGTEDFREQFF	TGCGCCATCGAACCCGGGACAGAAGACTTCAGGGAGCAGTTCTTC
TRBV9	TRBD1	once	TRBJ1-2	CASSVGGTGANYGYTF	TGTGCCAGCAGCGTAGGCGGGACAGGGGCTAACTATGGCTACACCTTC
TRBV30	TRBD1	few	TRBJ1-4	CAWSSGTGNEKLFF	TGTGCCTGGAGTAGTGGGACAGGGAACGAAAAACTGTTTTTT
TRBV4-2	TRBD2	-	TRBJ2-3	CASSQGLAGDTQYF	TGTGCCAGCAGCCAAGGACTAGCGGGGGATACGCAGTATTTT
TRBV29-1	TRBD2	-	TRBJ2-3	CSPRLAGTDTQYF	TGCAGCCCCCGACTAGCGGGAACAGATACGCAGTATTTT